The next 19 T cell receptor beta chains were all read from a single sample in a study of cytomegalovirus exposure and HLA in healthy donors. Produced via immunoSEQ multiplex PCR; TCRdb's table is partial and in-frame only. The sample lists over 130,000 clones, approximately 86% occurring once. Sequences were obtained from PBMCs. Receptor source: a man younger than 35 in good health and CMV-seropositive.

This chain connects TRBV4-2 to TRBJ2-2, with D perhaps TRBD2 (7 bases). Germline lookup yields CDR1 LGHNA and CDR2 YNFKEQ. Deletions cut 4 bases from V and 1 base from J, with 13 bases between. The CDR3 has 16 amino acids. This CDR3 is CASSPEGGGNTGELFF. CDR3 DNA: TGTGCCAGCAGCCCCGAAGGGGGGGGGAACACCGGGGAGCTGTTTTTT.

This chain links TRBV18 with TRBJ2-7; perhaps TRBD2 as D (6 bases). Germline CDR1 reads KGHSH; CDR2 reads LQKENI. This CDR3 has 15 residues. V shed 0 bases and J shed 7 bases, with 16 bases lying between them. The CDR3 protein is CASSPPMEGLKEQYF. As DNA, the CDR3 is TGTGCCAGCTCACCACCCATGGAGGGCCTAAAAGAGCAGTACTTC.

This clone was observed once. The identical CDR3 is also encoded by other nucleotide sequences in the sample. The chain combines TRBV9 with TRBJ2-1; TRBD1 might be the D (6 bases). V was shortened by 0 bases and J by 2 bases, with 9 bases between the two germline ends. CDR1 is SGDLS, CDR2 YYNGEE, per germline. The CDR3 is 15 amino acids. The CDR3 bases are TGTGCCAGCAGCGTAGAGGCAGGGGCCTACAATGAGCAGTTCTTC. Its translation is CASSVEAGAYNEQFF.

The chain links TRBV10-3 to TRBJ2-7; tentative D call: TRBD2 (5 bases). The CDR3 runs 13 residues. The germline CDR1 and CDR2 sequences are ENHRY and SYGVKD. V was clipped by 6 bases and J by 0 bases, with 9 bases between them. The CDR3, as DNA: TGTGCCATCAGGCCACTAGACTCCTACGAGCAGTACTTC. Amino acids: CAIRPLDSYEQYF.

This chain joins TRBV6-6 and TRBJ2-7; the D is unclear. Trimming stripped 0 bases from V and 3 bases from J, with 6 bases between. Germline V lookup: CDR1 MNHNY, CDR2 SVGAGI (reference sequence). The CDR3 consists of 13 residues. The CDR3 DNA reads as TGTGCCAGCAGTTACTCTGGCAGCTACGAGCAGTACTTC. Translation: CASSYSGSYEQYF.

The rearrangement links TRBV7-9 to TRBJ1-6; D not certain. The CDR3 loop spans 15 amino acids. Trimming shortened V by 5 bases and J by 4 bases, and 12 bases separated the two germline ends. The V gene's germline CDR1 is SEHNR and CDR2 FQNEAQ (reference sequence). CDR3 loop: CASSPSGAYNSPLHF. DNA for the CDR3: TGTGCCAGCAGCCCTAGTGGTGCGTATAATTCACCCCTCCACTTT. Full variable domain (rest looked up from reference TRBV7-9 and TRBJ1-6): DTGVSQNPRHKITKRGQNVTFRCDPISEHNRLYWYRQTLGQGPEFLTYFQNEAQLEKSRLLSDRFSAERPKGSFSTLEIQRTEQGDSAMYLCASSPSGAYNSPLHFGNGTRLTVT.

J is TRBJ2-7 and V is TRBV25-1; no definite D call. CDR1 and CDR2 (germline): MGHDK, SYGVNS. V lost 8 bases, J lost 4 bases, and 9 bases lay in between. The CDR3 spans 11 residues. The CDR3 region is CASVLQYEQYF. For the CDR3, the DNA is TGTGCCAGCGTCCTACAGTACGAGCAGTACTTC.

The chain links TRBV19 to TRBJ1-1, with TRBD1 matching 10 bases. Unmatched junction bases numbered 4, after V lost 6 bases and J lost 6 bases. The V gene's germline CDR1 is LNHDA and CDR2 SQIVND (reference sequence). The CDR3 totals 13 residues. CDR3 nucleotide sequence: TGTGCCAGTAGCGACAGGGGGCGGCCTGAAGCTTTCTTT. Translated, it gives CASSDRGRPEAFF.

CDR3 nucleotide sequence: TGTGCTAGTGATCAATCGGACCCTGGGGGGTACTACGAGCAGTACTTC. This codes for CASDQSDPGGYYEQYF. This sequence joins TRBV12-5 and TRBJ2-7; weak D call: TRBD2 (6 bases). The CDR3 totals 16 residues. Germline loops: CDR1 LGHNT, CDR2 FRNRAP. V was shortened by 7 bases and J by 3 bases, with 22 bases between the two germline ends.

This clone has only a few counts. This sequence joins TRBV11-2 and TRBJ2-7, with 7 bases that match TRBD1. There are 14 residues in the CDR3. V trimming: 1 base; J trimming: 8 bases; junction bases outside the gene matches: 8. CDR1 is SGHAT, CDR2 FQNNGV, per germline. CDR3 DNA: TGTGCCAGCAGCTTAGTACCGGACAGGACAAAGCAGTACTTC. Protein: CASSLVPDRTKQYF.

This clone has a single count. The chain employs TRBV18 and TRBJ2-7, with D possibly being TRBD2 (6 bases). Per the germline V gene, CDR1 is KGHSH and CDR2 is LQKENI. V lost 1 base and J 2 bases, leaving 9 bases between the germline ends. The CDR3 length is 14 residues. The CDR3 spells CASSPQRVPYEQYF. The CDR3 DNA follows: TGTGCCAGCTCACCACAGCGGGTCCCCTACGAGCAGTACTTC.

The chain joins TRBV29-1 to TRBJ1-1; 9 bases match TRBD1. The CDR3 sequence is 12 residues long. Germline V lookup: CDR1 SQVTM, CDR2 ANQGSEA. After removal of 6 bases from V and 5 bases from J, the junction contained 4 bases not matched to a gene. CDR3 loop: CSVSGQGTEAFF. The CDR3 DNA reads as TGCAGCGTATCGGGACAGGGAACTGAAGCTTTCTTT.

This CDR3 is CSVDQGNTIYF. The CDR3 nucleotides are TGCAGCGTTGACCAGGGAAACACCATATATTTT. The chain has TRBV29-1 and TRBJ1-3; unclear D gene. Germline CDR1 and CDR2: SQVTM and ANQGSEA. Trimming removed 3 bases at V and 4 bases at J, with 4 bases between. This CDR3 has 11 amino acids.

CDR3 sequence: CASSVGGSNQPQHF. Written as DNA, the CDR3 is TGTGCCAGCAGCGTCGGGGGTTCGAACCAGCCCCAGCATTTT. The chain uses TRBV9 and TRBJ1-5; possible D gene TRBD1, 5 bases. Germline V gene sequence: CDR1 SGDLS, CDR2 YYNGEE. Trimming stripped 2 bases from V and 7 bases from J, with 13 bases between. CDR3 length equals 14 residues.

The rearrangement uses TRBV5-1 and TRBJ1-4, with TRBD1 identical over 9 bases. Per the germline V gene, CDR1 is SGHRS and CDR2 is YFSETQ. The CDR3 sequence is 15 residues long. V shed 0 bases and J 10 bases; nucleotides not matched to a gene: 7. The CDR3 spells CASSLGGTGKRKLFF. The CDR3 DNA is TGCGCCAGCAGCTTGGGTGGGACAGGGAAGCGAAAACTGTTTTTT.

V and J are TRBV6-5 and TRBJ2-1, with 7 bases aligning to TRBD1. The length of the CDR3 is 16 residues. CDR1 and CDR2 (germline): MNHEY, SVGAGI. The trim removed 0 bases at V and 3 bases at J, leaving 5 bases unmatched. The CDR3 DNA sequence: TGTGCCAGCAGTTACTCCCCGGGACAGAGCTACAATGAGCAGTTCTTC. This codes for CASSYSPGQSYNEQFF.

This clone was observed a few times. The V call is TRBV18, the J call TRBJ1-2; D is uncertain. The CDR3 is made up of 12 amino acids. With 5 bases removed from V and 3 bases from J, the gap between germline ends came to 7 bases. Germline V gene sequence: CDR1 KGHSH, CDR2 LQKENI. This CDR3 is CASSEVHYGYTF. Written as DNA, the CDR3 is TGTGCCAGCTCAGAGGTTCACTATGGCTACACCTTC.

This clone came up a few times. The CDR3 here is CASSPEKRVRGEQFF. The CDR3 DNA reads as TGTGCCAGCTCACCCGAGAAAAGGGTACGGGGTGAGCAGTTCTTC. J is TRBJ2-1 and V is TRBV18, with D tentatively TRBD2 (5 bases). V was trimmed by 3 bases and J by 9 bases, leaving 18 bases between them. Germline values: CDR1 KGHSH, CDR2 LQKENI. The CDR3 sequence is 15 residues long.

The chain links TRBV10-3 to TRBJ1-1; D unclear. Germline lookup yields CDR1 ENHRY and CDR2 SYGVKD. V was shortened by 6 bases and J by 2 bases, with 13 bases between the two germline ends. The CDR3 runs 14 residues. Here the CDR3 DNA reads TGTGCCATCAGGGACGAGGGAGTAAACACTGAAGCTTTCTTT. This sequence encodes CAIRDEGVNTEAFF.